The entry below describes one TCR beta chain. What it binds is not known. This CDR3 is built from 15 residues. Deletions cut 7 bases from V and 9 bases from J, with 19 bases between. CDR1 and CDR2 from the germline V gene are LNHDA and SQIVND (reference sequence). The time point denotes: 2015-2016 season, 7 days after influenza vaccination. The method was immunoSEQ multiplex PCR; TCRdb's version includes in-frame clones alone and lacks a portion of them. The sample holds about 10,000 clones, approximately 80% seen once. This sample is drawn from a study of follicular helper T cells after annual influenza vaccination. Looking at the study overall: Days 0, 7 and 28 post-vaccination were the blood draw times. The study's findings and limits: Successive annual vaccinations recalled a recurrent oligoclonal ICOS+CD38+ cTfh response with influenza-specific clonotypes. Change in circulating plasmablasts correlated with ICOS+CD38+ cTfh clonality change. Rare clonotypes were missed; only about 9.5-23% of cells gave TCRB.

The chain links TRBV19 to TRBJ1-6; D is possibly TRBD1 (5 bases). This specimen was CXCR5+ CD38- circulating T follicular helper cells from blood, taken 7 days after influenza vaccination. The subset denotes: circulating Tfh, non-naive CD4+CXCR5+PD-1+ (ICOS+CD38+ or ICOS-CD38-). This clonotype was sampled from an adult who received the influenza vaccine. In nucleotides, the CDR3 is TGTGCCAGTACAACAGTAGGGGCGCGTAGTTCACCCCTCCACTTT. This translates into CASTTVGARSSPLHF.